This note documents a single TCR beta chain sequence. This specimen comes from a study of T cell changes during pregnancy in multiple sclerosis. Trimming removed 5 bases from V and 6 bases from J; junction bases left unmatched: 6. The CDR3 has 17 residues. Per germline, CDR1 SGHVS and CDR2 FNYEAQ. Repertoires were generated with immunoSEQ multiplex PCR, while TCRdb's copy carries only in-frame clones and drops some. Of some 59,000 clones in the sample, less than 95% were seen once. The chain joins TRBV7-6 to TRBJ2-2, with 16 bases that match TRBD2. The TCR comes from a female donor in good health, enrolled as a control in a pregnancy study. The sequences come from peripheral blood, collected in the third trimester of pregnancy. CDR3 sequence (DNA): TGTGCCAGCAGCATATCCGGGACTAGCGGGGGGGCCGGGGAGCTGTTTTTT. Translating gives CASSISGTSGGAGELFF.